The clone carrying this T cell receptor (beta chain) was seen a handful of times. Its target is not known. This sample was included in a study of T cell repertoires in cytomegalovirus infection. Across the study: Indicated by public TCR beta signatures were CMV infection and matching HLA type.

Regarding the study as a whole: Totalled public TCR beta family frequency picked out people who carried CMV plus the relevant HLA. In two of eight donors, the top clonotype was HLA-C-restricted CMV-specific.

TCRdb reprocessed the reads with MiXCR, giving one entry per CDR3 protein. This sample carries a few hundred thousand distinct CDR3 sequences, approximately 17% of them seen once, and the ten largest clones take roughly 50%. Germline CDR1 and CDR2: SGHTA and FQGNSA. Trimming pared 2 bases from V and 2 bases from J, leaving 21 bases between. The CDR3 totals 18 residues. The chain joins TRBV7-2 to TRBJ2-5; possibly TRBD2 for D (6 bases). The clonotype originates from a human donor in good health (CMV status not recorded). Some clones in this sample may be carry-over from other donors' samples. Sequencing was done on a sample of CD8+ T cells from PBMCs. The CDR3 nucleotides are TGTGCCAGCAGCTTAATGGGACTGGGTCGTAGGTGGCAAGAGACCCAGTACTTC. Translated, it gives CASSLMGLGRRWQETQYF.